This TCR beta chain derives from a study of graft-versus-host responses after intestinal transplantation (dated by TCRdb to the early 2020s). Notes on the research overall: Multivisceral, liver-intestinal, or isolated intestinal transplants were received by the recipients. Graft-versus-host and host-versus-graft alloreactive T cell clones were tracked in the graft, circulation and bone marrow after intestinal transplantation using bulk TCR-beta CDR3 sequencing. Of the roughly 25 intestinal transplant recipients enrolled in the cohort, one of whom was a retransplant, a few patients without pretransplant specimens were excluded. Alloreactive clones were identified by sequencing pre-transplant mixed lymphocyte reaction products and comparing them with unstimulated pre-transplant donor and recipient T cells. Anti-thymocyte globulin induction was given to all recipients, followed by maintenance tacrolimus and steroids for approximately 3 years. A peak of at least 4% donor T cells among recipient peripheral blood mononuclear cells was the definition used for donor T cell macrochimerism. Instead of going to the commercial service, samples from a few later patients were sequenced in-house on an Illumina MiSeq and processed with MiXCR.

Of note for this clone: Its binding antigen is unknown. It has no much larger one-base neighbor in the sample; base qualities were not kept.

Taken with the paper, the label for time point translates to: cells obtained before transplantation from donor or recipient. CD3+CD4+ and CD3+CD8+ populations were FACS-sorted from unstimulated pre-transplant donor and recipient cells taken from spleen or lymph nodes. The full study reports these points: The conclusions were limited by the relatively low number and heterogeneity of the intestinal transplant patients. GvH clones turned up in recipient bone marrow, with some appearing earlier in ileal mucosa or blood, a pattern consistent with an intestinal mucosal origin. In patients with donor T cell macrochimerism, the allografts had high GvH to HvG T cell clonal ratios. Early after transplant, peak levels of circulating GvH clones were found to be associated with declines in HvG clones.

The germline V gene encodes CDR1 KGHSH and CDR2 LQKENI. Reading from cysteine to phenylalanine, the CDR3 counts 15 amino acids. The sequence is cut down to CDR3 DNA, 45 bases in frame from base 1. V is shortened by 3 bases, J by 2 bases, and the region joining them spans 13 bases. Library creation used the immunoSEQ multiplex PCR assay. For most patients, genomic DNA was isolated with the Qiagen DNeasy Blood and Tissue Kit and shipped frozen to Adaptive Biotechnologies for TCR sequencing. Adaptive Biotechnologies carried out high-throughput TCR-beta CDR3 sequencing of genomic DNA for most patients. In the original analysis: TCR sequencing data were retrieved from Adaptive's ImmunoSEQ software for more than 15 patients, whereas a few other patients were processed with MiXCR and VDJtools. To correct CD4 versus CD8 sorting errors, any sequence found in both subsets at a frequency ratio below 5:1 was removed. CDR3 nucleotide sequences shared by donor and recipient were removed because the origin of these sequences could not be assigned. At least 2-fold expansion over unstimulated cells and a minimum CFSE-low frequency of 0.002% (template counts) or 0.001% (read counts) were required for clones to be classified as alloreactive. A clone was considered mappable if detected in the sequenced pre-transplant spleen, lymph node, or MLR CFSE-low populations of the donor or recipient. Cumulative frequency of alloreactive clones was calculated as a percentage of all sequences weighted by copy number. The clones in this table, taken by TCRdb from immuneACCESS, are in-frame only. Not every clone is retained; where verified, under half of the shortfall comes from an unresolved V gene, and the cause of the rest is unknown. V and J calls and clone size follow that table, whereas D and trimming were derived from the DNA. The sample contains tens of thousands of clones, roughly 89% of them found a single time. The ten top clones hold more than 0.3% of the sample.

This specimen consisted of unstimulated CD4+ T cells sorted from spleen or lymph node cells, obtained before intestinal transplant. This receptor was taken from a human donor who received an intestinal transplant. Here the chain combines TRBV18 and TRBJ2-5; no D gene is confidently identified. DNA sequence: TGTGCCAGCTCACCTTTGCGACCGTCACAAGAGACCCAGTACTTC. It encodes CASSPLRPSQETQYF.